This T cell receptor beta chain originates from a study of blood T cell repertoires in COVID-19. Residents of approximately 25 US areas, aged about 18 to 89 years, made up the participants. Donors in Cohort 3 counted as recovered after two negative PCRs, clearance, or symptom resolution. Original processing methods: The authors estimated nucleated cell counts from reference gene primer amplification. The repertoire was sequenced with immunoSEQ multiplex PCR; TCRdb's copy has only in-frame clones and lacks some. Clone size and the V and J calls come from that table; the DNA yielded D and trimming. The sample shows fewer than 450,000 clones, less than 90% of them seen only once. This receptor was taken from a woman aged 25 to 39 who had recovered from COVID-19. The sequenced material came from PBMCs or T cells enriched from blood (not recorded which).

CDR3 sequence: CSAAGTAGYTF. Written as DNA, the CDR3 is TGCAGTGCCGCAGGGACTGCTGGCTACACCTTC. The chain employs TRBV20-1 and TRBJ1-2; D possibly corresponds to TRBD1 (5 bases). The CDR3 is 11 amino acids. V was cut by 6 bases and J by 7 bases, with 12 bases left in between. The germline V gene has CDR1 DFQATT and CDR2 SNEGSKA (reference sequence).